These 23 T cell receptor beta chains were all obtained from the same sample, sequenced in a study of vaccination effects on CD4 cells after COVID-19. The protocol was immunoSEQ multiplex PCR, while the TCRdb copy is restricted to in-frame clones and leaves out a portion. The sample shows around 50,000 clones, 65% to 75% of them seen only once. No cognate antigen is known for these TCRs. The culture ran for around nine days before CD4+ T cells were isolated. The individual was infected with SARS-CoV-2 between March and December 2020, as confirmed by PCR. Either the BNT162b2 or mRNA-1273 vaccine was given to participants in two doses. The source was CD4+ T cells from PBMCs cultured without peptide, collected after COVID-19 vaccination. The receptors derive from a human donor who had a prior SARS-CoV-2 infection.

This chain uses TRBV2 with TRBJ2-2; D remains unclear. The V gene's germline CDR1 is SNHLY and CDR2 FYNNEI. The ends were cut back, 6 bases at V and 5 bases at J, with 10 bases in the middle. The CDR3 is 13 residues long. The CDR3: CASSPEMTGELFF. The CDR3 region has the DNA TGTGCCAGCAGCCCAGAAATGACCGGGGAGCTGTTTTTT.

This clone was seen more than once but under ten times. The V and J genes are TRBV4-2 and TRBJ2-7; 13 bases are shared with TRBD2. After removal of 0 bases from V and 5 bases from J, the junction contained 10 bases not matched to a gene. Germline V gives CDR1 LGHNA, CDR2 YNFKEQ. The CDR3 has 18 amino acids. The DNA of the CDR3 is TGTGCCAGCAGCCAAGACACTAGCGGGGGGGGTTACGCTGACGAGCAGTACTTC. Translation gives CASSQDTSGGGYADEQYF.

The chain links TRBV7-2 to TRBJ1-4, with 10 bases identical to TRBD1. After removal of 1 base from V and 5 bases from J, the junction contained 13 bases not matched to a gene. The germline gives CDR1 SGHTA, CDR2 FQGNSA. CDR3 length equals 19 residues. CDR3 sequence: CASSLGPRQTGQGNEKLFF. CDR3 DNA sequence: TGTGCCAGCAGCTTAGGTCCCCGGCAAACGGGACAGGGGAATGAAAAACTGTTTTTT.

The genes are TRBV19 and TRBJ1-2; TRBD1 matches 8 bases. There are 14 residues in the CDR3. V lost 3 bases, J lost 5 bases, and 5 bases stayed unmatched. The V gene's germline CDR1 is LNHDA and CDR2 SQIVND (reference sequence). DNA for the CDR3: TGTGCCAGTAGTATCACCACAGGGGGATATGGCTACACCTTC. Its protein product is CASSITTGGYGYTF.

This clone has a handful of counts. This chain connects TRBV19 to TRBJ2-2; D ambiguous. V was clipped by 8 bases and J by 2 bases, with 12 bases between them. The CDR3 covers 14 residues. Germline loops: CDR1 LNHDA, CDR2 SQIVND (reference sequence). The CDR3 nucleotides read TGTGCCAGTCTATCGCACGGAAACACCGGGGAGCTGTTTTTT. Protein: CASLSHGNTGELFF.

The chain recombines TRBV7-8 with TRBJ1-2; the match to TRBD1 covers 8 bases. CDR3 size: 15 residues. Germline V lookup: CDR1 SGHVS, CDR2 FQNEAQ. J was trimmed by 8 bases and V by 5 bases; bases with no gene match: 13. This chain's CDR3 is CASSQTLTGEIGYTF. As DNA, the CDR3 is TGTGCCAGCAGCCAAACTTTGACAGGGGAGATAGGCTACACCTTC. Using reference TRBV7-8 and TRBJ1-2 for the parts outside the CDR3, the full variable domain is GAGVSQSPRYKVAKRGQDVALRCDPISGHVSLFWYQQALGQGPEFLTYFQNEAQLDKSGLPSDRFFAERPEGSVSTLKIQRTQQEDSAVYLCASSQTLTGEIGYTFGSGTRLTVV.

The chain uses TRBV6-2 or TRBV6-3 and TRBJ1-1; D is possibly TRBD1 (5 bases). V was cut by 2 bases and J by 10 bases, with 17 bases left in between. Per germline, CDR1 MNHEY and CDR2 SVGEGT. The CDR3 length is 14 residues. DNA for the CDR3: TGTGCCAGCAGTTACCCAAACGGCGGGGGGACAGCTTTCTTT. This translates into CASSYPNGGGTAFF.

The chain recombines TRBV7-9 with TRBJ1-2, with 10 bases that match TRBD1. Trimming removed 6 bases from V and 3 bases from J; junction bases left unmatched: 4. The CDR3 consists of 14 residues. Germline lookup yields CDR1 SEHNR and CDR2 FQNEAQ (reference sequence). The CDR3: CASSRGQGYYGYTF. The CDR3 nucleotides are TGTGCCAGCAGTAGGGGACAGGGGTACTATGGCTACACCTTC. Full variable domain (remainder filled in from reference TRBV7-9 and TRBJ1-2): DTGVSQNPRHKITKRGQNVTFRCDPISEHNRLYWYRQTLGQGPEFLTYFQNEAQLEKSRLLSDRFSAERPKGSFSTLEIQRTEQGDSAMYLCASSRGQGYYGYTFGSGTRLTVV.

V is TRBV2 and J is TRBJ2-1; 7 nucleotides line up with TRBD1. This CDR3 region has 13 residues. Germline V gives CDR1 SNHLY, CDR2 FYNNEI. With 8 bases clipped from V and 0 bases from J, the junction kept 1 base outside the gene matches. The CDR3 here is CASGDSSYNEQFF. The CDR3 nucleotides are TGTGCCAGCGGGGACAGCTCCTACAATGAGCAGTTCTTC.

The rearrangement joins TRBV5-1 to TRBJ2-7; D assignment may be TRBD1 or TRBD2 (5 bases each). Trimming left V 0 bases short and J 0 bases short, with 10 bases between. CDR1 is SGHRS, CDR2 YFSETQ, per germline. This CDR3 is 15 amino acids long. The CDR3 DNA sequence: TGCGCCAGCAGCTTGGGGGACGGAGACTCCTACGAGCAGTACTTC. Residues: CASSLGDGDSYEQYF.

The chain uses TRBV5-1 and TRBJ1-1; 8 bases fit TRBD1. The V segment lost 4 bases and the J segment 4 bases; nucleotides outside the gene matches: 15. The germline gives CDR1 SGHRS, CDR2 YFSETQ. The CDR3 extends over 17 amino acids. CDR3 sequence (DNA): TGCGCCAGCAGCCCCAACGCCCGCGAAACAGGGGGCACTGAAGCTTTCTTT. Its translation is CASSPNARETGGTEAFF.

The chain links TRBV5-6 to TRBJ1-1, with D perhaps matching TRBD1 (5 bases). V lost 3 bases and J 3 bases, leaving 18 bases between the germline ends. Germline values: CDR1 SGHDT, CDR2 YYEEEE. This CDR3 is built from 16 residues. CDR3 sequence (DNA): TGTGCCAGCAGCTCCCCCTCAGGGTTGGGGGACACTGAAGCTTTCTTT. Translation: CASSSPSGLGDTEAFF.

The genes are TRBV5-4 and TRBJ2-3; 8 bases match TRBD2. The CDR3 has 16 residues. Trimming took 3 bases from V and 1 from J; bases not matched to a gene: 7. Germline V gene sequence: CDR1 SGHNT, CDR2 YYREEE (reference sequence). This chain's CDR3 is CASSYLLAEGTDTQYF. As DNA, the CDR3 is TGTGCCAGCAGCTACCTACTAGCGGAGGGCACAGATACGCAGTATTTT.

V gene TRBV6-5 combines with J gene TRBJ2-1; 10 nucleotides line up with TRBD2. The V gene's germline CDR1 is MNHEY and CDR2 SVGAGI. The V and J ends lost 0 bases and 8 bases, in that order; junction bases with no gene match: 7. The length of the CDR3 is 16 residues. The CDR3 reads CASSYSSSGSGYEQFF. CDR3 nucleotides: TGTGCCAGCAGTTACTCGTCTAGCGGGAGTGGTTATGAGCAGTTCTTC.

This chain joins TRBV2 and TRBJ2-3, with a possible D match to TRBD2 (5 bases). The germline gives CDR1 SNHLY, CDR2 FYNNEI. Trimming stripped 7 bases from V and 4 bases from J, with 18 bases between. This CDR3 is built from 15 residues. CDR3 amino acids: CASIWRAPRADTQYF. CDR3 coding DNA: TGTGCCAGCATCTGGCGGGCCCCTCGGGCAGATACGCAGTATTTT.

The chain recombines TRBV18 with TRBJ2-4, with 9 bases matching TRBD1. J lost 3 bases, V lost 3 bases, and 12 bases had no gene match. Per the germline V gene, CDR1 is KGHSH and CDR2 is LQKENI. This CDR3 is 18 amino acids long. The CDR3 spells CASSPWTGDRGRKNIQYF. DNA for the CDR3: TGTGCCAGCTCACCCTGGACAGGGGACCGGGGCCGCAAAAACATTCAGTACTTC.

This clone was counted between two and nine times. This sequence joins TRBV7-2 and TRBJ2-7; D is uncertain. This CDR3 is built from 12 residues. CDR1 and CDR2 (germline): SGHTA, FQGNSA. V was cut by 2 bases and J by 7 bases, with 9 bases left in between. CDR3 bases: TGTGCCAGCAGCTTATTTTCTAGGGAGCAGTACTTC. Protein sequence: CASSLFSREQYF.

V is TRBV3-1 (or the pseudogene TRBV3-2) and J is TRBJ2-7, with 8 positions matching TRBD2. Unmatched junction bases numbered 4, after V lost 3 bases and J lost 0 bases. CDR1 and CDR2 (germline): LGHDT, YNNKEL (reference sequence). The CDR3 runs to 15 residues. In DNA, the CDR3 is TGTGCCAGCAGCCATCCGGGGGGGGTCTCCTACGAGCAGTACTTC. Translation gives CASSHPGGVSYEQYF.

The J gene is TRBJ1-1, the V gene TRBV27; 7 bases agree with TRBD1. CDR3 length equals 15 residues. From germline, CDR1 is MNHEY and CDR2 SMNVEV (reference sequence). V shed 0 bases, J shed 1 base, and the junction held 2 bases outside the gene matches. The CDR3 DNA sequence: TGTGCCAGCAGTTTATCGGGGACAGCGAACACTGAAGCTTTCTTT. It specifies CASSLSGTANTEAFF.

The V gene is TRBV6-5, the J gene TRBJ2-2; D is perhaps TRBD2 (7 bases). The CDR3 is 14 residues long. In germline, CDR1 is MNHEY, CDR2 SVGAGI. V shed 6 bases and J shed 6 bases, with 14 bases lying between them. CDR3 sequence (DNA): TGTGCCAGCAGGGGGGCTGGGAGGGCCGGGGAGCTGTTTTTT. This encodes CASRGAGRAGELFF.

The CDR3 region has the DNA TGTGCCAGCAGTGGCTTGTTAGTTACAGATACGCAGTATTTT. It codes for CASSGLLVTDTQYF. V gene TRBV2 combines with J gene TRBJ2-3; D not certain. V gave up 4 bases and J gave up 3 bases, with 11 bases separating them. The CDR3 has 14 residues. CDR1 is SNHLY and CDR2 is FYNNEI in the germline V gene.

The chain joins TRBV7-9 to TRBJ1-3; no definite D call. The CDR3 runs to 14 residues. With 3 bases removed from V and 0 bases from J, the gap between germline ends came to 6 bases. CDR1 and CDR2 (germline): SEHNR, FQNEAQ (reference sequence). As DNA, the CDR3 is TGTGCCAGCAGCTTGCAAAACTCTGGAAACACCATATATTTT. Amino acids: CASSLQNSGNTIYF.

The chain employs TRBV19 and TRBJ1-1; D is perhaps TRBD1 (6 bases). CDR1 is LNHDA, CDR2 SQIVND, per germline (reference sequence). The CDR3 spans 14 residues. The CDR3, as DNA: TGTGCAACCCGGGTGGGGGCGAGGGAGACTGAAGCTTTCTTT. Protein: CATRVGARETEAFF.